These 3 T cell receptor beta chains originate from one sample sequenced in a study of neoadjuvant anti-PD-1 for oral cavity cancer. The method was immunoSEQ multiplex PCR; TCRdb's version includes in-frame clones alone and lacks a portion of them. The profile shows 5,500 to 7,500 clones, about two thirds of them singletons. Sequencing used PBMCs, obtained before nivolumab (anti-PD-1) treatment. All receptors derive from a person between 35 and 79 years old with oral cavity squamous cell carcinoma.

This clone was picked up one time. V and J are TRBV28 and TRBJ2-7; a possible D gene is TRBD2 (6 bases). This CDR3 has 13 amino acids. Germline loops: CDR1 MDHEN, CDR2 SYDVKM. Trimming removed 2 bases at V and 4 bases at J, with 9 bases between. CDR3 protein: CASSLPGRYEQYF. The CDR3 DNA reads as TGTGCCAGCAGTTTACCAGGGAGGTACGAGCAGTACTTC. The complete variable domain, with remaining parts taken from reference TRBV28 and TRBJ2-7, reads DVKVTQSSRYLVKRTGEKVFLECVQDMDHENMFWYRQDPGLGLRLIYFSYDVKMKEKGDIPEGYSVSREKKERFSLILESASTNQTSMYLCASSLPGRYEQYFGPGTRLTVT.

V and J are TRBV4-1 and TRBJ1-5, with D possibly being TRBD1 (6 bases). Germline values: CDR1 MGHRA, CDR2 YSYEKL. V was pared by 2 bases and J by 1 base, with 15 bases between. This CDR3 comprises 17 residues. The CDR3 is CASSQRTAPDSNQPQHF. As DNA, the CDR3 is TGCGCCAGCAGCCAACGGACAGCTCCGGACAGCAATCAGCCCCAGCATTTT.

This clone came up a few times. V usage is TRBV6-5 and J usage is TRBJ2-7; maybe TRBD1 (5 bases). V gave up 6 bases and J gave up 2 bases, with 14 bases separating them. This CDR3 comprises 14 residues. Germline V lookup: CDR1 MNHEY, CDR2 SVGAGI. The CDR3 is CASRSGQGTYEQYF. DNA of the CDR3: TGTGCCAGCAGATCCGGGCAGGGTACCTACGAGCAGTACTTC.